The T cell receptor (beta chain) under discussion was sequenced for a study of T-cell reconstitution after alpha-beta-depleted transplantation in children. It was with unique molecular identifiers that the TCRbeta library was prepared. TCRdb ran MiXCR on the PCR reads and lists one entry per CDR3 protein. The repertoire holds about 98,000 distinct CDR3 sequences, with 5% to 6% as singletons. Germline lookup yields CDR1 SNHLY and CDR2 FYNNEI. The CDR3 has 17 amino acids. The study, taken as a whole, reports: Several hundred rapidly expanded clones from non-depleted graft cells reportedly supplied alpha-beta T cells about two months post-transplant. Newly produced T cells mostly accounted for T-cell counts and diversity one year post-transplant. Surviving recipient T cells and thymic progenitors accounted for the high day-60 TCRbeta diversity observed in some patients.

About this clonotype: As yet, its antigen is unknown. An end of the junction differs from the germline gene, which may be a read error.

This chain links TRBV2 with TRBJ2-5; D perhaps matches TRBD2 (5 bases). The TCR originated in a female patient aged 2-10 years who had a stem cell transplant for Fanconi anemia, so the T cells may come from the graft donor. Specimen: PBMCs, mostly from graft donor cells, collected 60 days after TCRalphabeta/CD19-depleted stem cell transplant. The CDR3 DNA is TGTGCCAGCAGCCCCCTTGGGGTAGCGAGAGCTCAAGAAACCCAGTACTTC. Its translation is CASSPLGVARAQETQYF. Complete variable domain (other parts from reference TRBV2 and TRBJ2-5): EPEVTQTPSHQVTQMGQEVILRCVPISNHLYFYWYRQILGQKVEFLVSFYNNEISEKSEIFDDQFSVERPDGSNFTLKIRSTKLEDSAMYFCASSPLGVARAQETQYFGPGTRLLVL.